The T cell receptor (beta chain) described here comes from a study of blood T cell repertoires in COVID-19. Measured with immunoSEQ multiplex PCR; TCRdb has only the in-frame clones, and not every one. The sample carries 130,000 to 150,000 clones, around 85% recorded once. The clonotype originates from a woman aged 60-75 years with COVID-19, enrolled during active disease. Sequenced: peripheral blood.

DNA of the CDR3: TGTGCCAGCAGCTTTATCGAGTTAAACACTGAAGCTTTCTTT. Amino acids: CASSFIELNTEAFF. This chain links TRBV11-2 with TRBJ1-1; D unresolved. Germline V gene lookup returns CDR1 SGHAT and CDR2 FQNNGV. V was trimmed by 3 bases and J by 2 bases, leaving 10 bases between them. The CDR3 covers 14 residues.